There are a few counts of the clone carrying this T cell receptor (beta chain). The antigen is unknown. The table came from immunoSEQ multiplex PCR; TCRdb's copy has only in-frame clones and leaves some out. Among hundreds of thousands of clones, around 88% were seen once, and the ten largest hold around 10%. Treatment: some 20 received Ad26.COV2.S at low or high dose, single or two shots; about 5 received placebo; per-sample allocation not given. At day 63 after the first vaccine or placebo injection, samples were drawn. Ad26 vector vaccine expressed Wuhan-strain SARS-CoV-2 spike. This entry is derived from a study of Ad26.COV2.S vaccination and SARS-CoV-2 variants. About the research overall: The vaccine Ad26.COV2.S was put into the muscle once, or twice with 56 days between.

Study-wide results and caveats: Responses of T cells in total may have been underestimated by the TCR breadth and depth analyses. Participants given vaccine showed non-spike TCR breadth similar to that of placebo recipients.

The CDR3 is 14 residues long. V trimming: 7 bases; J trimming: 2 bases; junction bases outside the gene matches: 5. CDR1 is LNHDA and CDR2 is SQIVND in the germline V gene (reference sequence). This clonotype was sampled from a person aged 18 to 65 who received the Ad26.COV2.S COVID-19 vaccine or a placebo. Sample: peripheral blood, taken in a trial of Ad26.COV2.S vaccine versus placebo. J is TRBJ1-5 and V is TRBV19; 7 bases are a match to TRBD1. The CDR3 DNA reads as TGTGCCAGTAAAAGGACAGGAGGCAATCAGCCCCAGCATTTT. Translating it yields CASKRTGGNQPQHF.